This paragraph reports one TCR beta chain. In the authors' workflow: The authors estimated nucleated cell counts from reference gene primer amplification. Clones were sequenced by immunoSEQ multiplex PCR, and TCRdb holds only the in-frame ones, with some missing. The V and J calls and clone size come from that table; D and trimming were worked out from the DNA. This table has hundreds of thousands of clones, 83% appearing once. Trimming removed 7 bases at V and 5 bases at J, with 15 bases between. The CDR3 spans 14 residues. Germline values: CDR1 MDHEN, CDR2 SYDVKM. The sample comes from a study of blood T cell repertoires in COVID-19. Study-wide background: T cells, B-cell-depleted T cells, or PBMCs supplied cDNA or gDNA.

The V call is TRBV28, the J call TRBJ1-5, with TRBD1 as a possible D gene (6 bases). Sequencing was done on a sample of peripheral blood. This TCR came from an older man with acute or convalescent COVID-19. The CDR3 nucleotides are TGTGCCAGCACCCTGGGGGCCATTTATCAGCCCCAGCATTTT. It is translated as CASTLGAIYQPQHF. Variable domain in full (rest from reference TRBV28 and TRBJ1-5): DVKVTQSSRYLVKRTGEKVFLECVQDMDHENMFWYRQDPGLGLRLIYFSYDVKMKEKGDIPEGYSVSREKKERFSLILESASTNQTSMYLCASTLGAIYQPQHFGDGTRLSIL.